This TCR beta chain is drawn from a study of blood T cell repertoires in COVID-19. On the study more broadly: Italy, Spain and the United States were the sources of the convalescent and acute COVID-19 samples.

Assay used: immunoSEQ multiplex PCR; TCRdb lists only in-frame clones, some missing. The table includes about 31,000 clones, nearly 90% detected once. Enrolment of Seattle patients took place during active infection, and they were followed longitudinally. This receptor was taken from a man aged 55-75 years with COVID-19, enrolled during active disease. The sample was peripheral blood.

CDR3 sequence: CASSSFSGNYEQYF. CDR3 nucleotide sequence: TGTGCCAGCAGCTCGTTTAGCGGAAACTACGAGCAGTACTTC. The genes are TRBV7-9 and TRBJ2-7; maybe TRBD2 (6 bases). The CDR3 extends over 14 amino acids. The V end was cut by 4 bases, the J end by 3 bases, with 13 bases between. Germline-derived CDR1 and CDR2 are SEHNR and FQNEAQ (reference sequence). Drawing the rest from reference TRBV7-9 and TRBJ2-7, the complete variable domain is DTGVSQNPRHKITKRGQNVTFRCDPISEHNRLYWYRQTLGQGPEFLTYFQNEAQLEKSRLLSDRFSAERPKGSFSTLEIQRTEQGDSAMYLCASSSFSGNYEQYFGPGTRLTVT.